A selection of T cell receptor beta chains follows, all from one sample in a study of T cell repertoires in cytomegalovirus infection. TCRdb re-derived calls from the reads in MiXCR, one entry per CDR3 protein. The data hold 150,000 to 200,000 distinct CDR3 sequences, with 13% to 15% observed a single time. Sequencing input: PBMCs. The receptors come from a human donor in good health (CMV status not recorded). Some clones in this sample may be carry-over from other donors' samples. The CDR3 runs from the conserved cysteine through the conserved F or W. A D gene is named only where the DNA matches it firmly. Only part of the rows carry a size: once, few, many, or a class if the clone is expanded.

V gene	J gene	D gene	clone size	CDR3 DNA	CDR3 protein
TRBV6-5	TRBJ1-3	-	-	TGTGCCAGCCGGAGGACCGGGTCGGACACCATATATTTT	CASRRTGSDTIYF
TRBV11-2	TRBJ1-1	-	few	TGTGCCAGCAGCTCGCGGCGGACACCTAACACTGAAGCTTTCTTT	CASSSRRTPNTEAFF
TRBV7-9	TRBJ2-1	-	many	TGTGCCAGCAGCCCCTCTTCCCGCGGGGCCTCCTACAATGAGCAGTTCTTC	CASSPSSRGASYNEQFF
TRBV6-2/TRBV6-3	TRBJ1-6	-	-	TGTGCCAGCAGCCTTCGACAGATTGGTTCACCCCTCCACTTT	CASSLRQIGSPLHF
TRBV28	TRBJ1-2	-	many	TGTGCCAGCAGTTTCCCCTGGGGGACTAACTATGGCTACACCTTC	CASSFPWGTNYGYTF
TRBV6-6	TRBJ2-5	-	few	TGTGCCAGCAGTTACCCCACCAAACAACTAAGCCAAGAGACCCAGTACTTC	CASSYPTKQLSQETQYF
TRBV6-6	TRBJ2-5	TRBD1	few	TGTGCCAGCAGGCGACAGGGGGCTCAAGAGACCCAGTACTTC	CASRRQGAQETQYF
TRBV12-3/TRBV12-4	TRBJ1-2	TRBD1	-	TGTGCCAGCAGTGGGGACAGGGCGAACTACACCTTC	CASSGDRANYTF
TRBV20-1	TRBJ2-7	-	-	TGCAGTGCTTACTTGCCGACAGTTTCCTACGAGCAGTACTTC	CSAYLPTVSYEQYF
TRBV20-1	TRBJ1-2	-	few	TGCAGTGCTAAAGGGAGACCTCGCGGCTACACCTTC	CSAKGRPRGYTF
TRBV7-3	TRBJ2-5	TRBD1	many	TGTGCCAGCAGCCCGGACAGGGGAGGGGAGACCCAGTACTTC	CASSPDRGGETQYF
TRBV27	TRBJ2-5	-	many	TGTGCCATCACGGACAGTCTTTGGCTGCGGGAGACCCAGTACTTC	CAITDSLWLRETQYF
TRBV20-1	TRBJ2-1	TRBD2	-	TGCAGTGCTACCCATCGGGGGGGAGGGACCATAGGCAATGAGCAGTTCTTC	CSATHRGGGTIGNEQFF
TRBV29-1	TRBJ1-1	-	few	TGCAGCGTTCCCTCGAACACTGAAGCTTTCTTT	CSVPSNTEAFF
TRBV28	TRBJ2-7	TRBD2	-	TGTGCCAGCGGGGGGAGGGCGGAGTACTTC	CASGGRAEYF
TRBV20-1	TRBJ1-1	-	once	TGCAGTGCCTCCAGACAGACCATGAACACTGAAGCTTTCTTT	CSASRQTMNTEAFF
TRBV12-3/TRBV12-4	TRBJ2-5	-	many	TGTGCCAGCAGTAATACAGTACCCGAGACCCAGTACTTC	CASSNTVPETQYF
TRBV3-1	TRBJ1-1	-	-	TGTGCCAGCAGCCAAGGGGGACCGAACCTGAACACTGAAGCTTTCTTT	CASSQGGPNLNTEAFF
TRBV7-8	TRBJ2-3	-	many	TGTGCCAGCAGCCCCACCCCCCCGAGCACAGATACGCAGTATTTT	CASSPTPPSTDTQYF
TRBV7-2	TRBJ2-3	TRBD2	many	TGTGCCAGCAGCTTCCGACTAGCGCGCACAGATACGCAGTATTTT	CASSFRLARTDTQYF